The 9 T cell receptor beta chains below come from one sample, sequenced in a study of identical twins. Via MiXCR, TCRdb re-called the 5' RACE reads, giving one row per CDR3 protein. Of 420,000 or so distinct CDR3 sequences listed, roughly 18% are singletons. Sequencing used naive T cells sorted from blood. All receptors derive from a man aged 50 or older in good health.

This clonotype was found a few times. This chain joins TRBV19 and TRBJ2-7; D is possibly TRBD1 (6 bases). Germline V gene lookup returns CDR1 LNHDA and CDR2 SQIVND (reference sequence). This CDR3 spans 13 amino acids. V was clipped by 6 bases and J by 4 bases, with 13 bases between them. The CDR3 here is CASRDRTTYEQYF. The CDR3 bases are TGTGCCAGTAGAGACAGGACCACATACGAGCAGTACTTC.

The chain links TRBV20-1 to TRBJ2-5; 7 bases agree with TRBD2. V lost 6 bases, J lost 4 bases, and 11 bases stayed unmatched. Germline V CDR1 and CDR2: DFQATT, SNEGSKA (reference sequence). The CDR3 has 14 residues. The CDR3 region is CSAPMERGRETQYF. The CDR3 region has the DNA TGCAGTGCCCCAATGGAGCGGGGTAGAGAGACCCAGTACTTC.

This clonotype was observed a few times. The chain carries TRBV27 and TRBJ2-7, with D possibly matching TRBD2 (6 bases). The CDR3 has 14 residues. Germline V lookup: CDR1 MNHEY, CDR2 SMNVEV (reference sequence). V gave up 3 bases and J gave up 3 bases, with 12 bases separating them. Here the CDR3 DNA reads TGTGCCAGCAGTTTTGTTGGTAGCGGCTACGAGCAGTACTTC. The encoded protein is CASSFVGSGYEQYF.

In this sample, this clonotype turned up many times. The chain recombines TRBV11-1 with TRBJ2-3; 10 bases align to TRBD1. The germline gives CDR1 SGHAT, CDR2 FQDESV (reference sequence). There are 18 residues in the CDR3. With V trimmed by 2 bases and J by 3 bases, 11 bases remained unmatched. CDR3 nucleotide sequence: TGTGCCAGCAGCTTACTGTTGGGACAGGGGCGGGGGACAGATACGCAGTATTTT. It encodes CASSLLLGQGRGTDTQYF.

In its sample, this clonotype was seen many times. This rearrangement joins TRBV11-2 to TRBJ2-7; 9 bases map to TRBD1. There are 15 residues in the CDR3. The V gene end was trimmed by 1 base and the J gene end by 2 bases; junction bases not matched to a gene: 3. Germline V CDR1 and CDR2: SGHAT, FQNNGV. For the CDR3, the DNA is TGTGCCAGCAGCTTAGTTGGGACAGGGACCTACGAGCAGTACTTC. Translating it yields CASSLVGTGTYEQYF.

The chain combines TRBV4-2 with TRBJ1-2; TRBD1 agrees at 12 bases. J gave up 8 bases and V 3 bases, and 13 bases lay outside the gene matches. Germline CDR1 reads LGHNA; CDR2 reads YNFKEQ. The length of the CDR3 is 17 residues. The CDR3 sequence: CASSHPGQGAFVSGYTF. The CDR3, as DNA: TGTGCCAGCAGCCACCCGGGACAGGGGGCGTTTGTCTCCGGCTACACCTTC.

The genes are TRBV12-3 or TRBV12-4 and TRBJ1-5; D uncertain. CDR3 length: 11 residues. Deletions cut 6 bases from V and 7 bases from J, with 7 bases between. The chain's CDR3 is CASRHGQPQHF. DNA of the CDR3: TGTGCCAGCAGACATGGACAGCCCCAGCATTTT.

This clonotype came up many times. The chain combines TRBV29-1 with TRBJ2-1; TRBD1 agrees at 11 bases. This CDR3 contains 16 residues. The junction had 12 bases not matched to a gene; V was cut back by 2 bases and J by 9 bases. The germline V gene encodes CDR1 SQVTM and CDR2 ANQGSEA. The CDR3 here is CSVEMGGQGVLGEQFF. For the CDR3, the DNA is TGCAGCGTTGAAATGGGGGGACAGGGGGTTCTCGGTGAGCAGTTCTTC.

The genes are TRBV5-1 and TRBJ2-5; D possibly uses TRBD1 or TRBD2 (5 bases each). The germline CDR1 and CDR2 sequences are SGHRS and YFSETQ. The CDR3 loop spans 14 amino acids. Trimming took 6 bases from V and 5 from J, leaving 17 bases between them. CDR3: CASTGTQTRETQYF. The CDR3 region has the DNA TGCGCCAGCACGGGGACCCAGACCCGGGAGACCCAGTACTTC. The complete variable domain, with remaining parts taken from reference TRBV5-1 and TRBJ2-5, reads KAGVTQTPRYLIKTRGQQVTLSCSPISGHRSVSWYQQTPGQGLQFLFEYFSETQRNKGNFPGRFSGRQFSNSRSEMNVSTLELGDSALYLCASTGTQTRETQYFGPGTRLLVL.